This T cell receptor beta chain was profiled in a study of T cell responses to AZD1222 COVID-19 vaccine. Study results and limitations: The CD4 TCRs associated with vaccination extended across spike and predominated at 160-218 and 743-854. There were mostly white British donors and more females than males, and clonal diversity was possibly underestimated.

Points on this clone: Its target is not known.

Method: immunoSEQ multiplex PCR; TCRdb's copy keeps in-frame clones and lacks some. The data contain some 130,000 clones, around 86% of them singletons. Trimming pared 3 bases from V and 7 bases from J, leaving 12 bases between. Germline CDR1 is MDHEN and CDR2 is SYDVKM. CDR3 length: 13 residues. This clonotype originated in an adult in good health. Sample: peripheral blood, taken on day 0 of AZD1222 vaccination. V and J are TRBV28 and TRBJ1-1; D not certain. The CDR3 nucleotides read TGTGCCAGCAGTTTCTCCGACGGAAGTGAAGCTTTCTTT. Its protein is CASSFSDGSEAFF.